This T cell receptor beta chain derives from a study of shared clonotypes between healthy human individuals. Study-wide points: An expected dependence of interdonor clonotype sharing on sequencing depth was noted.

Comments on this clone: What it binds is not known.

The germline CDR1 and CDR2 sequences are MNHEY and SVGAGI. The CDR3 runs to 15 residues. V dropped 7 bases and J dropped 3; count of bases not matched to a gene: 11. Naive CD8 cells, CD45RO-negative and positively selected for CCR7, excluded terminally differentiated effector memory CD45RA+ cells. Profiling relied on immunoSEQ multiplex PCR, and the TCRdb table lists in-frame clones only, not all of them. Among about 820,000 clones, 92% were seen once, and the ten largest hold under 30%. The V and J genes are TRBV6-5 and TRBJ2-7; TRBD1 agrees at 8 bases. The clonotype was recovered from a man younger than 45 in good health. The specimen sequenced was naive CD8+ T cells sorted from blood. CDR3 nucleotide sequence: TGTGCCAGCACACCAGGACAGGGAACCTTCTACGAGCAGTACTTC. Translation: CASTPGQGTFYEQYF.